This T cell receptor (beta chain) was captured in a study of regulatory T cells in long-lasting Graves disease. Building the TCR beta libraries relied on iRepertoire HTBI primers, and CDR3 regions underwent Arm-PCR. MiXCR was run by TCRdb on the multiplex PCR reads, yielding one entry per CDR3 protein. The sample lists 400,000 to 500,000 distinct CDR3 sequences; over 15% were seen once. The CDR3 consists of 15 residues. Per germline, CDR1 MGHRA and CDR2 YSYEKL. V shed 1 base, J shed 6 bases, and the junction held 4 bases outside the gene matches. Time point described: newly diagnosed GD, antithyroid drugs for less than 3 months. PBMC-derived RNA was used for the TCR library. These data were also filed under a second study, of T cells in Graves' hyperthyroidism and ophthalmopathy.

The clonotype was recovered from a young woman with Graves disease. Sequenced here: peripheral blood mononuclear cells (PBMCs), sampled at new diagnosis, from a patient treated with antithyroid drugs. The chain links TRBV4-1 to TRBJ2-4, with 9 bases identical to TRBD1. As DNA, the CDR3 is TGCGCCAGCAGCCAAGTCGGGACAGGGACAAACATTCAGTACTTC. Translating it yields CASSQVGTGTNIQYF.